A selection of T cell receptor beta chains follows, all from one sample in a study of cytotoxic CD8 clonotypes in ibrutinib-treated CLL. Sequenced by immunoSEQ multiplex PCR; TCRdb stores in-frame clones only, minus some. The table lists about 300,000 clones, 67% of them singletons, with around 6.5% in the top ten. This sample comprised PBMCs, obtained after 36 months of ibrutinib treatment. The receptors shown here come from a human donor with chronic lymphocytic leukemia. Each CDR3 is given with its conserved first and last residue. The order of the fields is D gene, J gene, V gene, clone size, CDR3 DNA, CDR3 protein. The D gene is left open where the match is weak. Only some rows state a clone size, as once, few, many or a class for expanded clones.

d_gene: .; j_gene: TRBJ1-1; v_gene: TRBV29-1; abundance: .; CDR3nt: TGCAGCGCCTCAAACACTGAAGCTTTCTTT; CDR3aa: CSASNTEAFF
d_gene: TRBD1; j_gene: TRBJ2-7; v_gene: TRBV7-9; abundance: once; CDR3nt: TGTGCCAGCAGCTATGGACAGGGACTCCCCCCCTACGAGCAGTACTTC; CDR3aa: CASSYGQGLPPYEQYF
d_gene: .; j_gene: TRBJ1-1; v_gene: TRBV7-9; abundance: few; CDR3nt: TGTGCCAGCAGCCGCACGTTGGGCACTGAAGCTTTCTTT; CDR3aa: CASSRTLGTEAFF
d_gene: TRBD1; j_gene: TRBJ1-2; v_gene: TRBV18; abundance: .; CDR3nt: TGTGCCAGCTCACCATACCGGGACAGTAGCTATGGCTACACCTTC; CDR3aa: CASSPYRDSSYGYTF
d_gene: .; j_gene: TRBJ1-1; v_gene: TRBV12-5; abundance: .; CDR3nt: TGTGCTAGTGGTTTGGCAGCGGACCATGAAGCTTTCTTT; CDR3aa: CASGLAADHEAFF
d_gene: .; j_gene: TRBJ2-3; v_gene: TRBV27; abundance: .; CDR3nt: TGTGCCAGCAGTTTCGCCGGGGGAGGCACAGATACGCAGTATTTT; CDR3aa: CASSFAGGGTDTQYF
d_gene: .; j_gene: TRBJ2-3; v_gene: TRBV2; abundance: .; CDR3nt: TGTGCCAGCATCGTAGCGGCCACAGATACGCAGTATTTT; CDR3aa: CASIVAATDTQYF
d_gene: TRBD1; j_gene: TRBJ2-2; v_gene: TRBV27; abundance: .; CDR3nt: TGTGCCAGCAGTCATTTGGGACAGGGAGGTCCCGGGGAGCTGTTTTTT; CDR3aa: CASSHLGQGGPGELFF
d_gene: .; j_gene: TRBJ2-4; v_gene: TRBV19; abundance: .; CDR3nt: TGTGCCAGTAGTTCCAGGGAATTGGGCATTCAGTACTTC; CDR3aa: CASSSRELGIQYF
d_gene: .; j_gene: TRBJ2-5; v_gene: TRBV5-1; abundance: .; CDR3nt: TGCGCCAGCAGCTTGCACGAACAAGAGACCCAGTACTTC; CDR3aa: CASSLHEQETQYF
d_gene: .; j_gene: TRBJ1-1; v_gene: TRBV18; abundance: .; CDR3nt: TGTGCCAGCTCACCACTGGGCCAGGGCACTGAAGCTTTCTTT; CDR3aa: CASSPLGQGTEAFF
d_gene: .; j_gene: TRBJ2-5; v_gene: TRBV7-3; abundance: .; CDR3nt: TGTGCCAGCAGCTTTCGTGCGGGAATCGAGACCCAGTACTTC; CDR3aa: CASSFRAGIETQYF
d_gene: .; j_gene: TRBJ2-5; v_gene: TRBV6-5; abundance: .; CDR3nt: TGTGCCAGCAGTTACGGCTTTCAAGAGACCCAGTACTTC; CDR3aa: CASSYGFQETQYF
d_gene: TRBD1; j_gene: TRBJ2-3; v_gene: TRBV7-9; abundance: .; CDR3nt: TGTGCCAGCAGCGCCCGGGACAGGGGGCGCAAGGTGGCAGATACGCAGTATTTT; CDR3aa: CASSARDRGRKVADTQYF
d_gene: TRBD1; j_gene: TRBJ1-5; v_gene: TRBV6-6; abundance: .; CDR3nt: TGTGCCAGCAGAGACGGGACAGGGTACCAGCCCCAGCATTTT; CDR3aa: CASRDGTGYQPQHF
d_gene: .; j_gene: TRBJ1-2; v_gene: TRBV7-6; abundance: once; CDR3nt: TGTGCCAGCAGCTTCTCGTCGATGGCTGGGGGCTACACCTTC; CDR3aa: CASSFSSMAGGYTF
d_gene: .; j_gene: TRBJ2-2; v_gene: TRBV6-5; abundance: .; CDR3nt: TGTGCCAGCACCTACGCGAACACCGGGGAGCTGTTTTTT; CDR3aa: CASTYANTGELFF
d_gene: TRBD1; j_gene: TRBJ2-1; v_gene: TRBV29-1; abundance: .; CDR3nt: TGCAGCGTTGAACCTTATACTTACAGGGGGCAGGGCAATGAGCAGTTCTTC; CDR3aa: CSVEPYTYRGQGNEQFF
d_gene: TRBD1; j_gene: TRBJ2-1; v_gene: TRBV7-3; abundance: few; CDR3nt: TGTGCCAGCAGCTTAATCGGCAGGGGGCGATACAATGAGCAGTTCTTC; CDR3aa: CASSLIGRGRYNEQFF
d_gene: TRBD1; j_gene: TRBJ2-2; v_gene: TRBV28; abundance: .; CDR3nt: TGTGCCAGCAGTTTGTCGGACAGGGTAAACAGGAACACCGGGGAGCTGTTTTTT; CDR3aa: CASSLSDRVNRNTGELFF
d_gene: .; j_gene: TRBJ1-4; v_gene: TRBV10-2; abundance: .; CDR3nt: TGCGCCAGCAGTGATTATTGGGCTAAGAGTAATGAAAAACTGTTTTTT; CDR3aa: CASSDYWAKSNEKLFF
d_gene: .; j_gene: TRBJ2-7; v_gene: TRBV5-1; abundance: .; CDR3nt: TGCGCCAGCAGCTTGACCACGGGGACGGAGGGGCACTCCTACGAGCAGTACTTC; CDR3aa: CASSLTTGTEGHSYEQYF
d_gene: TRBD2; j_gene: TRBJ2-3; v_gene: TRBV5-4; abundance: once; CDR3nt: TGTGCCAGCAGCGAGGCGCCTCAAACTAGCGGGGCTCCCTCGCAGTATTTT; CDR3aa: CASSEAPQTSGAPSQYF
d_gene: .; j_gene: TRBJ2-3; v_gene: TRBV4-3; abundance: .; CDR3nt: TGCGCCAGCAGCCCCCTCGGGGCGGGACTCACAGATACGCAGTATTTT; CDR3aa: CASSPLGAGLTDTQYF
d_gene: .; j_gene: TRBJ1-2; v_gene: TRBV28; abundance: .; CDR3nt: TGTGCCAGCAGTTTGGGGGTTGGCTACACCTTC; CDR3aa: CASSLGVGYTF
d_gene: TRBD1; j_gene: TRBJ2-7; v_gene: TRBV4-3; abundance: .; CDR3nt: TGCGCCAGCAGCCATGTTACCGGGACAGGAACACCCTACGAGCAGTACTTC; CDR3aa: CASSHVTGTGTPYEQYF
d_gene: TRBD1; j_gene: TRBJ2-7; v_gene: TRBV6-5; abundance: .; CDR3nt: TGTGCCAGCAGCCACTACAGGGGGCCCACCTACGAGCAGTACTTC; CDR3aa: CASSHYRGPTYEQYF
d_gene: TRBD1; j_gene: TRBJ1-2; v_gene: TRBV27; abundance: .; CDR3nt: TGTGCCAGCAGTCCAACAGGGGAAGTCGGCTATGGCTACACCTTC; CDR3aa: CASSPTGEVGYGYTF
d_gene: .; j_gene: TRBJ1-1; v_gene: TRBV29-1; abundance: .; CDR3nt: TGCAGCGTGGTGTTTGGGGGGTACGGGACACCCAAAACCATGAACACTGAAGCTTTCTTT; CDR3aa: CSVVFGGYGTPKTMNTEAFF
d_gene: .; j_gene: TRBJ1-1; v_gene: TRBV2; abundance: .; CDR3nt: TGTGCCAGCAGTGAATGGGGGGATACTGAAGCTTTCTTT; CDR3aa: CASSEWGDTEAFF
d_gene: TRBD1; j_gene: TRBJ2-1; v_gene: TRBV28; abundance: .; CDR3nt: TGTGCCAGCAGCCCACCCCTTATGGGACAGTTCTACAATGAGCAGTTCTTC; CDR3aa: CASSPPLMGQFYNEQFF
d_gene: .; j_gene: TRBJ2-2; v_gene: TRBV5-1; abundance: .; CDR3nt: TGCGCCAGCAGCTTGGCCTTGGGTTCCGGGGAGCTGTTTTTT; CDR3aa: CASSLALGSGELFF
d_gene: TRBD2; j_gene: TRBJ2-7; v_gene: TRBV5-6; abundance: .; CDR3nt: TGTGCCAGCAGCGCAGGACTAGCGGGCTCCTACGAGCAGTACTTC; CDR3aa: CASSAGLAGSYEQYF